The entry below describes one T cell receptor (beta chain). Its cognate antigen is unknown. Data came from immunoSEQ multiplex PCR; TCRdb stores just in-frame clones and leaves some out. The repertoire holds about 16,000 clones, with roughly 88% as singletons. The CDR3 length is 13 residues. Germline V gene lookup returns CDR1 MNHNS and CDR2 SASEGT. The V and J ends lost 5 bases and 6 bases respectively, with 10 bases between them. The sample comes from a study of T cell clonotyping in hematopoietic cell transplantation. Study findings and constraints: After transplant, recipient diversity fell while pathologically expanded clonotypes grew through day 180. No sorting was done, leaving CD4 and CD8 contributions mixed. Broader posttransplant TCR repertoire diversity was predicted by graft donor and pretransplant recipient Inverse Simpson Index values. Few recipient clonotypes overlapped donors; over 95% were de novo at given depth.

The receptor was derived from a woman in her 40s in good health. Some clones in this sample may be carry-over from other donors' samples. The rearrangement joins TRBV6-1 to TRBJ2-2; D not resolved. The sample consisted of peripheral blood mononuclear cells. The CDR3 DNA reads TGTGCCAGCAGTCCAAGCTGGGCCGGGGAGCTGTTTTTT. It is translated as CASSPSWAGELFF.